The 30 T cell receptor beta chains below come from one sample, sequenced in a study of T-cell memory formation after mild COVID-19. TCRdb re-called the 5' RACE reads through MiXCR, storing one row per CDR3 protein. Here the sample spans more than 300,000 distinct CDR3 sequences, roughly 15% being singletons. Sequencing was performed on PBMCs or a T cell subset sorted from them (not recorded which). These receptors were obtained from a man younger than 35 who had mild COVID-19 (a few samples of this study predate the infection). Cell type and time point are not known.

This clonotype was picked up a small number of times. This chain connects TRBV29-1 to TRBJ2-3; D gene uncertain. The CDR3 consists of 13 residues. Germline CDR1 and CDR2: SQVTM and ANQGSEA. V gave up 8 bases and J gave up 2 bases, with 14 bases separating them. The chain's CDR3 is CSSGGVDTDTQYF. CDR3 DNA sequence: TGCAGCTCCGGTGGGGTAGACACAGATACGCAGTATTTT.

The chain combines TRBV29-1 with TRBJ2-3, with TRBD2 matching over 9 bases. V shed 4 bases, J shed 2 bases, and the junction held 4 bases outside the gene matches. The CDR3 is 14 amino acids. CDR1 is SQVTM, CDR2 ANQGSEA, per germline. The CDR3 nucleotides are TGCAGCGTTGGGACTAGCGACAACACAGATACGCAGTATTTT. Translating it yields CSVGTSDNTDTQYF.

This chain uses TRBV4-1 with TRBJ2-7, with a tentative D call TRBD2 (5 bases). V dropped 2 bases and J dropped 2 bases, with 10 bases sitting between them. The CDR3 consists of 14 residues. Germline V CDR1 and CDR2: MGHRA, YSYEKL. The CDR3 loop reads CASSQSRGAYEQYV. For the CDR3, the DNA is TGCGCCAGCAGCCAAAGTCGGGGAGCCTACGAGCAGTACGTC.

The chain has TRBV18 and TRBJ2-7; possibly TRBD1 for D (6 bases). V gave up 0 bases and J gave up 6 bases, with 15 bases separating them. This CDR3 comprises 15 residues. CDR1 is KGHSH and CDR2 is LQKENI in the germline V gene. CDR3 protein: CASSPPAGERREQYF. CDR3 bases: TGTGCCAGCTCACCACCGGCAGGGGAGCGTCGCGAGCAGTACTTC.

The chain employs TRBV12-5 and TRBJ2-3, with D possibly being TRBD1 or TRBD2 (5 bases each). The CDR3 is 18 amino acids. CDR1 is LGHNT and CDR2 is FRNRAP in the germline V gene. Trimming took 3 bases from V and 4 from J, leaving 23 bases between them. The CDR3 DNA follows: TGTGCTAGTGGTTTCAATGGGGGACGATTAGTCTCGGCAGATACGCAGTATTTT. The encoded protein is CASGFNGGRLVSADTQYF.

This clonotype was counted only a few times. The CDR3 DNA reads as TGCGCCAGCAGCTTGGGGGTCACCAGGGAGGCTTTCTTT. This translates into CASSLGVTREAFF. The V and J genes are TRBV5-1 and TRBJ1-1, with D maybe TRBD1 (5 bases). Trimming shortened V by 0 bases and J by 11 bases, and 14 bases separated the two germline ends. The CDR3 has 13 amino acids. The germline gives CDR1 SGHRS, CDR2 YFSETQ.

This clonotype was detected only a few times. V is TRBV10-3 and J is TRBJ2-7; TRBD2 might be the D (5 bases). The germline V and J ends were trimmed by 4 bases and 3 bases, with 10 bases remaining between them. This CDR3 comprises 13 residues. The germline V gene encodes CDR1 ENHRY and CDR2 SYGVKD. CDR3 in DNA: TGTGCCATCAGTGGGGAGACTAACTACGAGCAGTACGTC. Translated, it gives CAISGETNYEQYV.

This clonotype was recorded many times. The chain couples TRBV7-2 to TRBJ1-1, with D maybe TRBD1 (5 bases). This CDR3 spans 13 amino acids. Per the germline V gene, CDR1 is SGHTA and CDR2 is FQGNSA. V was pared by 4 bases and J by 1 base, with 7 bases between. CDR3 coding DNA: TGTGCCAGCAGCTCCGGACAGAACACTGAAGCTTTCTTT. This translates into CASSSGQNTEAFF. Full variable domain (rest looked up from reference TRBV7-2 and TRBJ1-1): GAGVSQSPSNKVTEKGKDVELRCDPISGHTALYWYRQSLGQGLEFLIYFQGNSAPDKSGLPSDRFSAERTGGSVSTLTIQRTQQEDSAVYLCASSSGQNTEAFFGQGTRLTVV.

In its sample, this clonotype was seen a few times. The chain employs TRBV6-2 or TRBV6-3 and TRBJ2-3; TRBD2 aligns across 9 bases. Germline assignment: CDR1 MNHEY and CDR2 SVGEGT. The CDR3 extends over 16 amino acids. After removal of 7 bases from V and 4 bases from J, the junction contained 12 bases not matched to a gene. Here the CDR3 DNA reads TGTGCCAGCACCCTACGGCGGACTAGCGTTCCAGATACGCAGTATTTT. Translation gives CASTLRRTSVPDTQYF.

This clonotype was observed at least ten times. At one of its ends the junction is not consistent with the germline gene, which may arise from a read error. The rearrangement links TRBV6-5 to TRBJ2-7, with D perhaps TRBD1 or TRBD2 (5 bases each). This CDR3 comprises 13 residues. Germline CDR1 is MNHEY and CDR2 is SVGAGI. CDR3 loop: CASSTHLTGASHF. The CDR3 DNA is TGTGCCAGCAGCACCCACCTGACCGGGGCGTCCCACTTC.

This clonotype has more than one count but fewer than ten. The rearrangement links TRBV7-6 to TRBJ2-2; no clear D. The V and J ends lost 5 bases and 7 bases respectively, with 11 bases between them. This CDR3 comprises 13 residues. Germline loops: CDR1 SGHVS, CDR2 FNYEAQ. This chain's CDR3 is CASSPEMGGELFF. CDR3 nucleotide sequence: TGTGCCAGCAGCCCTGAGATGGGCGGGGAGCTGTTTTTT.

V usage is TRBV7-2 and J usage is TRBJ1-6; TRBD1 matches 8 bases. After removal of 5 bases from V and 8 bases from J, the junction contained 8 bases not matched to a gene. From germline, CDR1 is SGHTA and CDR2 FQGNSA. This CDR3 spans 15 amino acids. CDR3 bases: TGTGCCAGCAGCGTGTACAGGGGGGAGGATTCACCCCTCCACTTT. Translated, it gives CASSVYRGEDSPLHF.

This chain links TRBV12-3 or TRBV12-4 with TRBJ1-3, with 7 bases aligning to TRBD1. J gave up 2 bases and V 5 bases, and 3 bases lay outside the gene matches. This CDR3 has 14 residues. Here the CDR3 reads CASSTDRTGNTIYF. CDR3 bases: TGTGCCAGCAGTACGGACAGGACTGGAAACACCATATATTTT.

The J gene is TRBJ2-4, the V gene TRBV7-2, with D possibly being TRBD1 (6 bases). V lost 2 bases, J lost 2 bases, and 7 bases lay in between. Germline V gene lookup returns CDR1 SGHTA and CDR2 FQGNSA. The CDR3 covers 14 residues. In DNA form, the CDR3 reads TGTGCCAGCAGCTTAACAGGGACCAAAAACATTCAGTACTTC. This encodes CASSLTGTKNIQYF.

This chain uses TRBV25-1 with TRBJ2-7, with TRBD2 as a possible D gene (6 bases). Deletions cut 1 base from V and 3 bases from J, with 19 bases between. Germline V gene sequence: CDR1 MGHDK, CDR2 SYGVNS. The CDR3 totals 17 residues. CDR3 in DNA: TGTGCCAGCAGTGAATTGGAGGGGCTAGCGCCCCACTACGAGCAGTACTTC. The encoded protein is CASSELEGLAPHYEQYF.

This clonotype was seen a single time. The V gene is TRBV18, the J gene TRBJ1-1; D ambiguous. V dropped 0 bases and J dropped 8 bases, with 7 bases sitting between them. The CDR3 totals 12 residues. CDR1 KGHSH and CDR2 LQKENI come from the germline V gene. CDR3 residues: CASSPPMGEAFF. The DNA for the CDR3 is TGTGCCAGCTCACCACCGATGGGAGAAGCTTTCTTT. Drawing the rest from reference TRBV18 and TRBJ1-1, the complete variable domain is NAGVMQNPRHLVRRRGQEARLRCSPMKGHSHVYWYRQLPEEGLKFMVYLQKENIIDESGMPKERFSAEFPKEGPSILRIQQVVRGDSAAYFCASSPPMGEAFFGQGTRLTVV.

This clonotype appeared a few times. The J gene is TRBJ2-7, the V gene TRBV7-7; maybe TRBD2 (6 bases). Per the germline V gene, CDR1 is SSHAT and CDR2 is FNYEAQ (reference sequence). The CDR3 has 10 residues. Written as DNA, the CDR3 is TGTGCTAGCCCGGGGGACGAGCAGTACGTC. Translating it yields CASPGDEQYV.

This clonotype was counted a few times. The rearrangement joins TRBV5-6 to TRBJ1-1, with a weak D call TRBD1 (5 bases). The CDR3 sequence is 16 residues long. The V end was cut by 3 bases, the J end by 5 bases, with 20 bases between. In germline, CDR1 is SGHDT, CDR2 YYEEEE. In DNA form, the CDR3 reads TGTGCCAGCAGCTCCCAGGGAAGGCGGTTAATAACTGAAGCTTTCTTT. It is translated as CASSSQGRRLITEAFF.

This clonotype was detected a few times. The CDR3 spells CASAGTGGFNEQFF. Here the CDR3 DNA reads TGTGCCAGCGCCGGGACAGGGGGGTTCAATGAGCAGTTCTTC. The chain links TRBV2 to TRBJ2-1, with 11 bases identical to TRBD1. The CDR3 runs to 14 residues. Germline V gene lookup returns CDR1 SNHLY and CDR2 FYNNEI. V was clipped by 8 bases and J by 6 bases; unmatched bases: 6.

A few counts support this clonotype. CDR3 nucleotide sequence: TGCAGTGCTAGATCCCTCCTAGGGACGGCGAACACCGGGGAGCTGTTTTTT. It encodes CSARSLLGTANTGELFF. The gene calls are TRBV20-1 and TRBJ2-2, with D possibly being TRBD1 or TRBD2 (5 bases each). Germline V gene data show CDR1 as DFQATT and CDR2 as SNEGSKA (reference sequence). This CDR3 has 17 amino acids. V was cut by 2 bases and J by 0 bases, with 16 bases left in between.

The rearrangement joins TRBV29-1 to TRBJ2-7; D tentatively reads TRBD1 or TRBD2 (5 bases each). The V gene lost 4 bases and the J gene lost 1 base, with 17 bases spanning the gap. Germline CDR1 SQVTM, CDR2 ANQGSEA. The CDR3 runs 15 residues. This chain's CDR3 is CSVGKPGTSSYEQYF. CDR3 coding DNA: TGCAGCGTTGGAAAGCCCGGGACGTCTTCCTACGAGCAGTACTTC.

The chain combines TRBV5-1 with TRBJ2-1, with 10 bases lining up with TRBD2. Germline V gene data show CDR1 as SGHRS and CDR2 as YFSETQ. The CDR3 runs to 18 residues. V lost 0 bases to trimming and J lost 6 bases; unmatched junction nucleotides: 12. CDR3 in DNA: TGCGCCAGCAGCTTGGCCGGGGCCTTAGCGGGGGGCCTCAATGAGCAGTTCTTC. Protein sequence: CASSLAGALAGGLNEQFF.

The chain joins TRBV5-4 to TRBJ2-2; 8 positions agree with TRBD2. Trimming took 3 bases from V and 4 from J; bases not matched to a gene: 5. There are 15 residues in the CDR3. Per germline, CDR1 SGHNT and CDR2 YYREEE (reference sequence). The CDR3 loop is CASSWGGGFTGELFF. CDR3 bases: TGTGCCAGCAGCTGGGGCGGGGGGTTCACCGGGGAGCTGTTTTTT.

The chain has TRBV28 and TRBJ1-2; D unclear. Germline assignment: CDR1 MDHEN and CDR2 SYDVKM. The CDR3 is 12 amino acids. V was pared by 2 bases and J by 6 bases, with 7 bases between. In DNA form, the CDR3 reads TGTGCCAGCAGTTTAGGAGGGAATGGCTACACCTTC. It codes for CASSLGGNGYTF.

This clonotype turned up a few times. The chain uses TRBV2 and TRBJ2-3; TRBD2 agrees at 7 bases. Germline loops: CDR1 SNHLY, CDR2 FYNNEI. CDR3 length: 14 amino acids. Trimming took 6 bases from V and 6 from J; bases not matched to a gene: 9. CDR3 sequence: CASRGRGVQDTQYF. The CDR3 region has the DNA TGTGCCAGCAGGGGACGGGGGGTCCAGGATACGCAGTATTTT.

This clonotype was detected only a few times. The chain carries TRBV20-1 and TRBJ1-4; D is ambiguous. The CDR3 has 13 residues. The germline CDR1 and CDR2 sequences are DFQATT and SNEGSKA (reference sequence). V was trimmed by 3 bases and J by 3 bases, leaving 8 bases between them. The CDR3, as DNA: TGCAGTGCTAGCGTGGCCCCTAATGAAAAACTGTTTTTT. This encodes CSASVAPNEKLFF.

In its sample, this clonotype was seen a few times. The genes are TRBV18 and TRBJ1-2; D possibly corresponds to TRBD1 (5 bases). The CDR3 runs 13 residues. Germline CDR1 reads KGHSH; CDR2 reads LQKENI. V shed 6 bases and J shed 8 bases, with 16 bases lying between them. DNA for the CDR3: TGTGCCAGCTCCCCTAGTCGGGGGGAGGGCTACACCTTC. Translated: CASSPSRGEGYTF.

This clonotype was found a few times. V and J are TRBV7-3 and TRBJ2-5, with D possibly TRBD2 on 6 matching bases. The CDR3 spans 15 residues. V was trimmed by 5 bases and J by 7 bases, leaving 20 bases between them. Germline assignment: CDR1 SGHTA and CDR2 FQGTGA. The CDR3 sequence is CASSPPEGQTRTQYF. In nucleotides, the CDR3 is TGTGCCAGCAGCCCACCGGAGGGGCAAACCCGGACCCAGTACTTC.

This clonotype has just a few counts. The V call is TRBV7-6, the J call TRBJ2-3; tentatively, D is TRBD1 (5 bases). The CDR3 has 16 residues. Germline CDR1 SGHVS, CDR2 FNYEAQ. V was trimmed by 5 bases and J by 5 bases, leaving 20 bases between them. The CDR3 region has the DNA TGTGCCAGCAGCCCATTCGGGTTAGGGGCTCGAGATACGCAGTATTTT. Translated, it gives CASSPFGLGARDTQYF.

CDR3 region: CASRSRETKFGEQFF. The CDR3 nucleotides are TGTGCCAGCAGATCTAGGGAGACCAAGTTCGGTGAGCAGTTCTTC. The chain carries TRBV27 and TRBJ2-1; a possible D gene is TRBD2 (5 bases). The CDR3 runs to 15 residues. V was clipped by 6 bases and J by 9 bases, with 21 bases between them. Looked up from germline, CDR1 is MNHEY and CDR2 is SMNVEV (reference sequence).